This T cell receptor beta chain derives from a study of cytomegalovirus exposure and HLA in healthy donors. Turning to the study itself: There were around 100 million unique TCR beta sequences, drawn from approximately 190 million T cells, in an earlier analysis.

With 10 bases removed from V and 5 bases from J, the gap between germline ends came to 17 bases. The CDR3 consists of 13 residues. The germline V gene encodes CDR1 MNHNS and CDR2 SASEGT. Both 60 Vbeta primers and 13 Jbeta primers went into the PCR. Assay used: immunoSEQ multiplex PCR; TCRdb lists only in-frame clones, some missing. The sample consists of approximately 160,000 clones, around 79% of them appearing once. The receptor was derived from a male donor in good health and CMV-seropositive. The rearrangement links TRBV6-1 to TRBJ1-1, with D uncertain. Sequenced material: PBMCs. The CDR3 reads CATSLEGSTEAFF. The CDR3 DNA is TGTGCCACCTCGCTGGAGGGATCTACTGAAGCTTTCTTT.